Shown below are 26 T cell receptor beta chains from a single sample sequenced in a study of molecular identifiers for immune sequencing clone quantification. TCRdb called the PCR reads again in MiXCR, with one record for every CDR3 protein. The sample has about 97,000 distinct CDR3 sequences; approximately 24% are singletons. Source material: naive CD8+ T cells from blood, with Jurkat cell RNA spiked in. Subset meaning: FACS-sorted CD8+CD4-CCR7+CD45RA+ naive T cells. Receptor source: a human donor in good health. Some libraries in this study had Jurkat cell RNA spiked in.

There are many counts of this clonotype. The chain joins TRBV6-5 to TRBJ1-1; D may be TRBD1 (6 bases). There are 15 residues in the CDR3. The germline V and J ends were trimmed by 4 bases and 1 base, with 13 bases remaining between them. Germline V gives CDR1 MNHEY, CDR2 SVGAGI. Here the CDR3 reads CASSSYWTANTEAFF. The CDR3 DNA sequence: TGTGCCAGCAGTTCCTACTGGACAGCGAACACTGAAGCTTTCTTT.

In this sample, this clonotype turned up many times. The chain employs TRBV11-2 and TRBJ2-1; weak D call: TRBD1 (6 bases). Germline values: CDR1 SGHAT, CDR2 FQNNGV. CDR3 length: 16 residues. V gave up 3 bases and J gave up 0 bases, with 12 bases separating them. CDR3 nucleotide sequence: TGTGCCAGCAGCTTGATACAGGGCAGCTCCTACAATGAGCAGTTCTTC. This sequence encodes CASSLIQGSSYNEQFF.

About this clonotype itself: A much larger clone differs by one base, so this may be a read error. The genes are TRBV29-1 and TRBJ2-7; D perhaps matches TRBD2 (7 bases). Germline lookup yields CDR1 SQVTM and CDR2 ANQGSEA. This CDR3 has 14 amino acids. CDR3 protein: CSVDGGGPSYEQSF. The CDR3, as DNA: TGCAGCGTTGATGGCGGGGGCCCCTCCTACGAGCAGTCCTTC.

J is TRBJ2-7 and V is TRBV6-5; the match to TRBD2 covers 10 bases. This CDR3 has 15 residues. Germline values: CDR1 MNHEY, CDR2 SVGAGI. Losses at the gene ends were 2 bases for V and 2 bases for J; bases not matched to a gene: 3. The CDR3 DNA reads as TGTGCCAGCAGTTACAGGACTAGCGGTACCTACGAGCAGTACTTC. Its translation is CASSYRTSGTYEQYF.

This clonotype was recorded at least ten times. The chain recombines TRBV19 with TRBJ2-7; D unclear. CDR3 length: 13 amino acids. Trimming removed 3 bases at V and 6 bases at J, with 12 bases between. CDR1 and CDR2 (germline): LNHDA, SQIVND (reference sequence). The CDR3 protein is CASSMGFSGEQYF. The DNA of the CDR3 is TGTGCCAGTAGTATGGGGTTTTCAGGCGAGCAGTACTTC.

Concerning this clonotype: This may be a read error, as it is one base from a much larger clone. The chain links TRBV19 to TRBJ2-7; D call uncertain. The CDR3 has 14 residues. The germline V gene has CDR1 LNHDA and CDR2 SQIVND (reference sequence). Trimming took 8 bases from V and 0 from J, leaving 14 bases between them. The CDR3 DNA sequence: TGTGCCAGTGGGCCCGGGCTGGGCTCCTACGAGCAGTACTTC. Translating gives CASGPGLGSYEQYF.

This clonotype was recorded many times. V usage is TRBV5-1 and J usage is TRBJ2-7, with 8 bases that match TRBD2. The CDR3 extends over 15 amino acids. The germline gives CDR1 SGHRS, CDR2 YFSETQ. V shed 0 bases and J 1 base; nucleotides not matched to a gene: 3. The chain's CDR3 is CASSLGSGVSYEQYF. The CDR3 DNA reads as TGCGCCAGCAGCTTGGGTAGCGGGGTGTCCTACGAGCAGTACTTC. Complete variable domain (other parts from reference TRBV5-1 and TRBJ2-7): KAGVTQTPRYLIKTRGQQVTLSCSPISGHRSVSWYQQTPGQGLQFLFEYFSETQRNKGNFPGRFSGRQFSNSRSEMNVSTLELGDSALYLCASSLGSGVSYEQYFGPGTRLTVT.

This clonotype was counted ten times or more. V usage is TRBV4-1 and J usage is TRBJ2-3; D is unresolved. With 1 base removed from V and 1 base from J, the gap between germline ends came to 15 bases. Germline CDR1 reads MGHRA; CDR2 reads YSYEKL. This CDR3 region has 17 residues. The CDR3 bases are TGCGCCAGCAGCCAAGTGGAAGGATCTAGAGGCACAGATACGCAGTATTTT. Encoded protein: CASSQVEGSRGTDTQYF.

Note on this clonotype: With a much larger clone just one base away, this may be a read error. Here the CDR3 omits its conserved ending phenylalanine or tryptophan, so a read error is the likely source. The V gene is TRBV5-6, the J gene TRBJ2-2; weak D call: TRBD1 (6 bases). The CDR3 loop spans 17 amino acids. CDR1 and CDR2 (germline): SGHDT, YYEEEE. Trimming left V 0 bases short and J 5 bases short, with 17 bases between. As DNA, the CDR3 is TGTGCCAGCAGCTTGGATGACCGGGACACTGAGACCGGGGAGCTGTTTGTT. Its protein is CASSLDDRDTETGELFV.

This clonotype was seen ten or more times. The V and J genes are TRBV5-4 and TRBJ2-7, with TRBD1 matching over 8 bases. The CDR3 has 14 residues. CDR1 and CDR2 from the germline V gene are SGHNT and YYREEE (reference sequence). V shed 2 bases and J 3 bases; nucleotides not matched to a gene: 4. This chain's CDR3 is CASSFGTGDYEQYF. Here the CDR3 DNA reads TGTGCCAGCAGCTTTGGGACAGGAGACTACGAGCAGTACTTC.

This clonotype showed up many times. J is TRBJ2-2 and V is TRBV6-5; TRBD1 aligns across 9 bases. This CDR3 spans 15 amino acids. The V gene's germline CDR1 is MNHEY and CDR2 SVGAGI. The V gene end was trimmed by 7 bases and the J gene end by 6 bases; junction bases not matched to a gene: 9. The CDR3 DNA sequence: TGTGCCAGCACGAAGGGACAGGGTCAGCCCGGGGAGCTGTTTTTT. It codes for CASTKGQGQPGELFF.

V usage is TRBV4-3 and J usage is TRBJ2-7, with TRBD1 matching 7 bases. Per germline, CDR1 LGHNA and CDR2 YSLEER. V lost 5 bases, J lost 4 bases, and 8 bases stayed unmatched. The CDR3 length is 14 residues. The CDR3 sequence is CASSFRDREYEQYF. CDR3 in DNA: TGCGCCAGCAGCTTCCGGGACAGAGAATACGAGCAGTACTTC.

This clonotype has only a few counts. The rearrangement links TRBV12-3 or TRBV12-4 to TRBJ2-5; 7 bases line up with TRBD1. The CDR3 covers 14 residues. V dropped 8 bases and J dropped 4; count of bases not matched to a gene: 10. This CDR3 reads CASPPDRVGETQYF. For the CDR3, the DNA is TGTGCCAGCCCACCTGACAGGGTTGGAGAGACCCAGTACTTC.

Note on this clonotype: One base away lies a much larger clone, so this may be a sequencing read error. This rearrangement joins TRBV6-2 or TRBV6-3 to TRBJ2-7; D might be TRBD2 (7 bases). The CDR3 contains 16 residues. CDR1 and CDR2 (germline): MNHEY, SVGEGT. Here the CDR3 reads CASSQLGGGRAHEQHF. In DNA form, the CDR3 reads TGTGCCAGCAGCCAACTCGGGGGCGGGAGAGCCCACGAGCAGCACTTC.

This clonotype has at least ten counts. CDR3 sequence: CASSYSTPLAGETEQYF. CDR3 DNA: TGTGCCAGCAGTTACTCGACGCCACTAGCGGGGGAAACCGAGCAGTACTTC. This chain connects TRBV6-2 or TRBV6-3 to TRBJ2-7; 11 positions agree with TRBD2. The germline V gene has CDR1 MNHEY and CDR2 SVGEGT. The CDR3 runs to 17 residues. The V gene end was trimmed by 0 bases and the J gene end by 6 bases; junction bases not matched to a gene: 10.

At least ten counts were recorded for this clonotype. The V and J genes are TRBV5-4 and TRBJ2-7; D is perhaps TRBD1 or TRBD2 (5 bases each). The CDR3 length is 15 residues. The germline V and J ends were trimmed by 0 bases and 2 bases, with 12 bases remaining between them. Per the germline V gene, CDR1 is SGHNT and CDR2 is YYREEE (reference sequence). The CDR3 nucleotides are TGTGCCAGCAGCTTGGGTCGGGGCAAAACCTACGAGCAGTACTTC. Translated, it gives CASSLGRGKTYEQYF.

V is TRBV21-1 and J is TRBJ1-6. TRBV21-1 is recorded as a pseudogene. The CDR3 contains 14 residues. CDR3 protein: CASSTRRRRTERTF. The CDR3, as DNA: TGTGCCAGCAGTACCAGACGTAGACGGACCGAAAGAACCTTT.

Turning to this clonotype: A much larger clone lies a single base off, so this may be a read error. No conserved phenylalanine or tryptophan ends this CDR3, so it is likely a read error. The chain recombines TRBV6-1 with TRBJ1-1; D not certain. The CDR3 covers 15 residues. V was clipped by 7 bases and J by 0 bases, with 15 bases between them. Germline lookup yields CDR1 MNHNS and CDR2 SASEGT. The CDR3 bases are TGTGCCAGCACCCTACCCCCGGCGGTGAACACTGAAGCTTTCCTT. It codes for CASTLPPAVNTEAFL.

This clonotype appeared a few times. The chain recombines TRBV19 with TRBJ1-1; D unresolved. The CDR3 covers 13 residues. From germline, CDR1 is LNHDA and CDR2 SQIVND (reference sequence). Trimming cost V 0 bases and J 1 base, with 3 bases left between them. CDR3 DNA: TGTGCCAGTAGTATAGATGAGAACACTGAAGCTTTCTTT. Translation gives CASSIDENTEAFF.

As to this clonotype: With a much larger clone just one base away, this may be a read error. The conserved phenylalanine or tryptophan normally closing the CDR3 is absent here, so this likely arose from a read error. The rearrangement links TRBV13 to TRBJ2-5, with TRBD2 identical over 11 bases. This CDR3 has 15 amino acids. CDR1 PRHDT and CDR2 FYEKMQ come from the germline V gene (reference sequence). V was pared by 2 bases and J by 7 bases, with 6 bases of the junction left unmatched. The CDR3 DNA is TGTGCCAGCAGCTTAACTAGCGGGGGCGGCGGGACCCAGTACCTC. Its translation is CASSLTSGGGGTQYL.

For this clonotype: A much larger clone sits a single nucleotide away, making a read error possible. The rearrangement joins TRBV10-2 to TRBJ1-2; D gene unclear. Germline V CDR1 and CDR2: WSHSY, SAAADI. This CDR3 spans 14 amino acids. This chain's CDR3 is CAGSESNAGSGYTF. Written as DNA, the CDR3 is TGCGCCGGCAGTGAGTCGAATGCAGGCTCTGGCTACACCTTC.

With regard to this clonotype: This may be a read error: a much more frequent sequence differs by one nucleotide. The chain couples TRBV19 to TRBJ2-2; no definite D call. CDR3 length equals 16 residues. Germline lookup yields CDR1 LNHDA and CDR2 SQIVND (reference sequence). The ends were cut back, 3 bases at V and 4 bases at J, with 15 bases in the middle. CDR3 loop: CASSIRQVSSTGELFF. CDR3 nucleotides: TGTGCCAGTAGTATCCGGCAGGTGTCGAGCACCGGGGAGCTGTTTTTT. Complete variable domain (other parts from reference TRBV19 and TRBJ2-2): DGGITQSPKYLFRKEGQNVTLSCEQNLNHDAMYWYRQDPGQGLRLIYYSQIVNDFQKGDIAEGYSVSREKKESFPLTVTSAQKNPTAFYLCASSIRQVSSTGELFFGEGSRLTVL.

This clonotype came up once. A single base separates this from a much larger clone, so it may be a read error. For the CDR3, the DNA is TGTGCCAGCAGCTCGGACAGGGGGAGCACTGAAGCTCTCTTT. Protein product: CASSSDRGSTEALF. The chain combines TRBV6-6 with TRBJ1-1; TRBD1 matches at 10 bases. Germline V gene data show CDR1 as MNHNY and CDR2 as SVGAGI (reference sequence). CDR3 length: 14 residues.

Notes on this clonotype: A junction end diverges from the germline sequence, so it may reflect a read error. The chain is built from TRBV7-9 and TRBJ1-6; D call uncertain. The CDR3 runs 14 residues. Germline-derived CDR1 and CDR2 are SEHNR and FQNEAQ (reference sequence). The CDR3 here is CASSLASLNSPLHF. CDR3 sequence (DNA): TGTGCCAGCAGCTTGGCCAGCTTAAATTCCCCCCTCCACTTT.

This clonotype was recorded at least ten times. The V gene is TRBV5-5, the J gene TRBJ1-5, with D uncertain. Looked up from germline, CDR1 is SGHKS and CDR2 is YYEKEE (reference sequence). Trimming removed 1 base at V and 6 bases at J, with 2 bases between. CDR3 size: 11 residues. CDR3: CASSLTQPQHF. CDR3 bases: TGTGCCAGCAGCTTGACTCAGCCCCAGCATTTT.

There are many counts of this clonotype. The chain links TRBV12-5 to TRBJ2-3; 10 bases align to TRBD1. J lost 2 bases, V lost 5 bases, and 7 bases had no gene match. The length of the CDR3 is 16 residues. Germline V CDR1 and CDR2: LGHNT, FRNRAP. CDR3 DNA sequence: TGTGCTAGTGGTAAAGCCGGGACAGGGGACACAGATACGCAGTATTTT. Encoded protein: CASGKAGTGDTDTQYF.